This T cell receptor (beta chain) was profiled in a study of shared clonotypes between healthy human individuals. About the research overall: Participating donors consisted of two women and a few men aged 18 to 49. Overall study findings and caveats: Incomplete sequencing of sorted subsets was indicated by rarefaction despite large depth. Non-shared clonotypes had lower generation probabilities than those shared by all four donors.

Regarding this clone: The antigen is undetermined.

Terminally differentiated effector memory CD45RA+ cells were excluded from the naive CD8 cells, which were CD45RO-negative and positively selected for CCR7. Assay: immunoSEQ multiplex PCR; the TCRdb copy retains only in-frame clones and omits some. The data contain around 1.9 million clones, under 95% of them singletons. Germline V gives CDR1 MNHEY, CDR2 SMNVEV (reference sequence). This CDR3 has 15 amino acids. Trimming took 5 bases from V and 6 from J, leaving 20 bases between them. The chain is built from TRBV27 and TRBJ2-7, with D possibly matching TRBD2 (7 bases). This clonotype originated in a young man in good health. Some clones in this sample may be carry-over from other donors' samples. Sequencing used naive CD8+ T cells from PBMCs. CDR3 bases: TGTGCCAGCAGTGAACAGGGAGGGGGACTACGCGAGCAGTACTTC. It specifies CASSEQGGGLREQYF.